This T cell receptor beta chain derives from a study of T-cell memory formation after mild COVID-19. This clonotype was detected only a few times. TCRdb ran MiXCR on the 5' RACE reads and lists one entry per CDR3 protein. This sample carries about 340,000 distinct CDR3 sequences, approximately 12% of them seen once, and the ten largest clones take about 22%. This receptor was obtained from a man in his late teens or twenties who had mild COVID-19 (a few samples of this study predate the infection). Cell type and time point are not known. Sample: PBMCs or a T cell subset sorted from them (not recorded which).

CDR3 amino acids: CASSQDSWQGGYEQYF. The DNA for the CDR3 is TGCGCCAGCAGCCAAGACTCCTGGCAGGGGGGCTACGAGCAGTACTTC. The chain recombines TRBV4-3 with TRBJ2-7; possibly TRBD1 for D (7 bases). The germline V and J ends were trimmed by 0 bases and 3 bases, with 15 bases remaining between them. This CDR3 is built from 16 residues. The V gene's germline CDR1 is LGHNA and CDR2 YSLEER.